This T cell receptor beta chain appears in the sequencing data of a study of T cells after yellow fever vaccination (dated by TCRdb to between 2018 and 2021). With respect to the entire study: The SMART-Seq v4 Ultra Low Input RNA kit was used to prepare libraries from fractions with low cell numbers. To track T-cell clones before and after primary and booster YFV17D yellow fever vaccination, bulk TCR alpha and beta repertoires were sequenced longitudinally. Two healthy male donors, one aged 18 to 30 and one aged 30 to 40 years, made up the cohort. Blood samples were taken at several timepoints before and after primary and secondary immunization, and bulk PBMC replicates and cell subsets were isolated. The full study reports these points: Computational filtering was required because FACS-sorted repertoires could contain abundant contaminating clonotypes from the bulk population. Compared with the primary T-cell response, the secondary T-cell response was weaker but faster, peaking on day 5 rather than day 15. Because the study included only a couple of donors, the extent to which the findings can be generalized is limited. After the booster, most of the clones that had expanded following primary vaccination were detected again (almost 98% of CD4 and roughly 88% of CD8), which suggests that memory was broadly maintained. A small fraction of clonotypes showed up in both the CD4 and CD8 compartments, probably as a result of convergent recombination.

This specimen's treatment or condition label, per the study, means: live attenuated yellow fever vaccine strain. At every blood-draw timepoint, two biological replicates of bulk PBMCs were collected. A standard Ficoll-Paque protocol was used to isolate PBMCs from peripheral blood. TriZol was used to extract RNA from bulk PBMCs, from CD4 and CD8 fractions, and from dextramer-positive and dextramer-negative fractions. As concerns this clonotype: It has no known antigen specificity. Base qualities are not at hand, and no much larger clone is one base apart.

Counted from cysteine to phenylalanine, this CDR3 has 17 amino acids. Only the CDR3 DNA stays, 51 bases, in frame from base 1. CDR1 and CDR2 (SGHAT, FQNNGV) derive from the germline V gene. V is cut by 1 base and J by 5 bases, and the space between the germline ends is 18 bases. TCR cDNA was synthesized by 5'RACE template switching, which introduced a universal primer site and unique molecular identifiers. Priming for cDNA synthesis came from both the TCR alpha and TCR beta constant segments. Libraries were amplified in two PCR steps, with sample barcodes and sequencing adapters added in the second step. Libraries were sequenced on Illumina HiSeq 2500 (2x100 bp) or NovaSeq (2x150 bp). The original pipeline was this. MIGEC handled demultiplexing of reads and collapsing into UMI consensus sequences, while MiXCR performed V(D)J alignment. Vaccine-responding clonotypes were defined with edgeR using replicate PBMC samples, requiring FDR below 0.01 and a log2 fold change above 5 up to day 15. Bulk clonotypes were assigned CD4 or CD8 identity according to which sequenced CD4 or CD8 repertoire held them at higher abundance. TCRdb ran its own pipeline on the public reads, namely fastp trimming at Q25 and MiXCR clone calling, and kept in-frame beta chains. Duplicate CDR3 protein sequences are folded into a single record with the most common DNA and genes. In this record, the V and J calls reflect TCRdb's handling and not the investigators' own analysis. This sample comprises hundreds of thousands of distinct CDR3 sequences, over 9% of them detected only once. 14% to 15% of the sample rests with the top ten.

The rearrangement joined TRBV11-2 to TRBJ1-5; no D gene can be assigned with confidence. Sequenced here: PBMCs, sampled on the day of the yellow fever booster vaccination. This TCR was sampled from a man aged 25 to 40 who received the YFV17D yellow fever vaccine. The nucleotide sequence reads TGTGCCAGCAGCTTAGTTCCTCCCTCGAGCACCTATCAGCCCCAGCATTTT. Its amino acids are CASSLVPPSSTYQPQHF.